Below, 14 T cell receptor beta chains from the same sample are listed, as sequenced in a study of blood T cell repertoires in COVID-19. Clones were read by immunoSEQ multiplex PCR, and TCRdb kept only the in-frame ones, dropping some. Of 200,000 to 250,000 clones listed, under 90% are singletons. The sequenced sample was PBMCs or T cells enriched from blood (not recorded which). The receptors here all came from a woman aged 40 to 50 who had been exposed to COVID-19.

V and J are TRBV28 and TRBJ1-1, with a weak D call TRBD1 (5 bases). The CDR3 consists of 14 residues. Between the trimmed V and J ends, which lost 3 bases and 2 bases, there was a span of 10 bases. Germline lookup yields CDR1 MDHEN and CDR2 SYDVKM. The CDR3 loop is CASSLTAQNTEAFF. CDR3 bases: TGTGCCAGCAGTTTGACAGCCCAAAACACTGAAGCTTTCTTT.

Written as DNA, the CDR3 is TGTGCCAGCGGATTAGCGGGCCCGAACACCGGGGAGCTGTTTTTT. This encodes CASGLAGPNTGELFF. The chain employs TRBV7-2 and TRBJ2-2; 7 nucleotides line up with TRBD2. Germline CDR1 SGHTA, CDR2 FQGNSA. The trim removed 8 bases at V and 0 bases at J, leaving 6 bases unmatched. CDR3 length equals 15 residues.

The chain couples TRBV11-2 to TRBJ1-6; a possible D gene is TRBD1 (6 bases). The CDR3 contains 16 residues. In germline, CDR1 is SGHAT, CDR2 FQNNGV. Trimming took off 5 bases at V and 10 bases at J, with 21 bases between the two ends. DNA of the CDR3: TGTGCCAGCAGCCCCCAGACAGCTGAAGGGGGATCACCCCTCCACTTT. As protein: CASSPQTAEGGSPLHF.

This sequence joins TRBV7-9 and TRBJ1-4, with D unresolved. CDR3 length equals 15 residues. CDR1 and CDR2 (germline): SEHNR, FQNEAQ (reference sequence). Trimming left V 5 bases short and J 0 bases short, with 10 bases between. In DNA, the CDR3 is TGTGCCAGCAGCCAAGCTCGGGCAACTAATGAAAAACTGTTTTTT. It is translated as CASSQARATNEKLFF. The full variable domain, with the rest looked up from reference TRBV7-9 and TRBJ1-4, is DTGVSQNPRHKITKRGQNVTFRCDPISEHNRLYWYRQTLGQGPEFLTYFQNEAQLEKSRLLSDRFSAERPKGSFSTLEIQRTEQGDSAMYLCASSQARATNEKLFFGSGTQLSVL.

This rearrangement joins TRBV5-1 to TRBJ1-1; D gene uncertain. CDR1 and CDR2 from the germline V gene are SGHRS and YFSETQ. The V gene lost 0 bases and the J gene lost 1 base, with 7 bases spanning the gap. The CDR3 covers 14 residues. CDR3 region: CASSLETPNTEAFF. DNA of the CDR3: TGCGCCAGCAGCTTGGAGACACCGAACACTGAAGCTTTCTTT.

In this sample, this clone turned up once. The gene calls are TRBV5-1 and TRBJ2-1; 10 bases fit TRBD1. The CDR3 is made up of 14 amino acids. V was pared by 0 bases and J by 9 bases, with 3 bases of the junction left unmatched. Germline lookup yields CDR1 SGHRS and CDR2 YFSETQ. The DNA of the CDR3 is TGCGCCAGCAGCTTGGGGGGACAGGGGCGTGAGCAGTTCTTC. Translating it yields CASSLGGQGREQFF.

The V gene is TRBV15, the J gene TRBJ2-7; TRBD1 agrees at 9 bases. After removal of 4 bases from V and 6 bases from J, the junction contained 7 bases not matched to a gene. Per the germline V gene, CDR1 is LNHNV and CDR2 is YYDKDF (reference sequence). CDR3 length: 14 residues. The CDR3 is CATSKTGGGVEQYF. CDR3 nucleotide sequence: TGTGCCACCAGCAAGACAGGGGGGGGCGTCGAGCAGTACTTC.

The chain has TRBV7-2 and TRBJ1-1; the D gene is possibly TRBD1 (6 bases). The V gene lost 6 bases and the J gene lost 0 bases, with 11 bases spanning the gap. Germline lookup yields CDR1 SGHTA and CDR2 FQGNSA. This CDR3 region has 14 residues. In nucleotides, the CDR3 is TGTGCCAGCAGGCCAGGGGTCATGAACACTGAAGCTTTCTTT. This gives the protein CASRPGVMNTEAFF.

The chain has TRBV5-1 and TRBJ2-3, with TRBD2 as a possible D gene (5 bases). V dropped 4 bases and J dropped 5 bases, with 5 bases sitting between them. Germline V lookup: CDR1 SGHRS, CDR2 YFSETQ. The CDR3 is 11 residues long. The CDR3 is CASSEGDTQYF. DNA for the CDR3: TGCGCCAGCAGCGAGGGAGATACGCAGTATTTT.

This rearrangement joins TRBV3-1 (or the pseudogene TRBV3-2) to TRBJ1-2, with D hard to call. The germline V and J ends were trimmed by 4 bases and 7 bases, with 10 bases remaining between them. Germline V CDR1 and CDR2: LGHDT, YNNKEL (reference sequence). The CDR3 totals 12 residues. CDR3 bases: TGTGCCAGCAGCCCGCAGGAAGGTGGCTACACCTTC. It yields the protein CASSPQEGGYTF.

The chain joins TRBV25-1 to TRBJ2-2; 9 nucleotides match TRBD2. Per the germline V gene, CDR1 is MGHDK and CDR2 is SYGVNS. The CDR3 sequence is 15 residues long. The V gene end was trimmed by 6 bases and the J gene end by 6 bases; junction bases not matched to a gene: 8. The CDR3, as DNA: TGTGCCAGCAGCCTCCAGCGGGGGGCGCCCGGGGAGCTGTTTTTT. Translated: CASSLQRGAPGELFF.

This clone showed up many times. The chain links TRBV5-1 to TRBJ2-7; D is unclear. The CDR3 sequence is 13 residues long. The V end lost 0 bases, the J end lost 2 bases, and 6 bases lay between the germline ends. Germline CDR1 reads SGHRS; CDR2 reads YFSETQ. The CDR3 is CASSLENTYEQYF. The DNA of the CDR3 is TGCGCCAGCAGCTTGGAAAATACCTACGAGCAGTACTTC.

V is TRBV28 and J is TRBJ2-7; D is perhaps TRBD1 (6 bases). CDR1 and CDR2 (germline): MDHEN, SYDVKM. With 6 bases removed from V and 2 bases from J, the gap between germline ends came to 14 bases. The CDR3 extends over 14 amino acids. CDR3 protein: CASRAIGQTYEQYF. In nucleotides, the CDR3 is TGTGCCAGCAGGGCGATTGGACAGACCTACGAGCAGTACTTC.

The chain joins TRBV6-4 to TRBJ2-1; a weak D match, TRBD2 (6 bases). In germline, CDR1 is MRHNA, CDR2 SNTAGT. Trimming left V 0 bases short and J 9 bases short, with 12 bases between. The CDR3 sequence is 14 residues long. The CDR3 DNA follows: TGTGCCAGCAGTGACTCTACTAGCAAGGTTGAGCAGTTCTTC. This codes for CASSDSTSKVEQFF.